This TCR beta chain was retrieved from a study of blood T cell repertoires in COVID-19. TCRdb keeps only in-frame clones here, not all; method: immunoSEQ multiplex PCR. The sample lists under 300,000 clones, 85% occurring once. Material: peripheral blood. The source is a human donor in a cohort sampled during active COVID-19.

The CDR3 sequence: CAWTSGVNQPQHF. CDR3 in DNA: TGTGCCTGGACATCCGGGGTCAATCAGCCCCAGCATTTT. V is TRBV30 and J is TRBJ1-5; D call uncertain. CDR1 is GTSNPN and CDR2 is SVGIG in the germline V gene (reference sequence). The CDR3 runs 13 residues. V lost 4 bases and J 3 bases, leaving 10 bases between the germline ends.